This is a list of T cell receptor beta chains from one sample in a study of T cell changes during pregnancy in multiple sclerosis. The protocol was immunoSEQ multiplex PCR, while the TCRdb copy is restricted to in-frame clones and leaves out a portion. The sample includes some 30,000 clones, roughly nine tenths seen only once; the top ten take more than 9.5%. The specimen comprised CD8+ T cells from peripheral blood mononuclear cells, sampled in the third trimester of pregnancy. The receptors originated from a female donor with multiple sclerosis, enrolled in a pregnancy study. CDR3s include the opening cysteine and the closing phenylalanine or tryptophan. A D gene is named only where the DNA matches it firmly. Clone size is stated in some rows and not others, as once, few, many or a class when expanded.

TRBV30	14	NA	TRBD1	TRBJ2-7	CAWSRTGGTYEQYF	TGTGCCTGGAGTAGGACAGGAGGTACCTACGAGCAGTACTTC
TRBV4-1	15	once	NA	TRBJ2-3	CASSPLERSADTQYF	TGCGCCAGCAGTCCGCTAGAGCGGAGCGCAGATACGCAGTATTTT
TRBV2	15	NA	TRBD2	TRBJ2-1	CASSEVTSGRDEQFF	TGTGCCAGCAGTGAGGTAACTAGCGGGAGAGATGAGCAGTTCTTC
TRBV7-9	16	once	TRBD1	TRBJ1-1	CASSPRTGVRETEAFF	TGTGCCAGCAGCCCGAGGACAGGGGTGAGGGAGACTGAAGCTTTCTTT
TRBV6-1	15	NA	NA	TRBJ2-7	CASSEEAGPVYEQYF	TGTGCCAGCAGTGAGGAGGCGGGCCCAGTCTACGAGCAGTACTTC
TRBV25-1	14	NA	NA	TRBJ1-1	CASSTGFGNTEAFF	TGTGCCAGCAGTACAGGGTTCGGGAACACTGAAGCTTTCTTT
TRBV14	14	NA	TRBD2	TRBJ2-5	CASSSGLDQETQYF	TGTGCCAGCAGCTCCGGACTAGATCAAGAGACCCAGTACTTC
TRBV28	15	NA	TRBD2	TRBJ2-5	CASRAGLVREETQYF	TGTGCCAGCAGGGCGGGACTAGTTCGGGAAGAGACCCAGTACTTC
TRBV9	15	NA	NA	TRBJ2-3	CASSVGAGGTDTQYF	TGTGCCAGCAGCGTAGGGGCAGGGGGCACAGATACGCAGTATTTT
TRBV9	15	NA	TRBD2	TRBJ2-7	CASSVDGGRSGEQYF	TGTGCCAGCAGCGTAGATGGCGGGAGGTCGGGCGAGCAGTACTTC
TRBV7-3	18	NA	TRBD1	TRBJ2-2	CASSLNSPGTGRAGELFF	TGTGCCAGCAGCTTAAATAGTCCCGGGACAGGGAGAGCCGGGGAGCTGTTTTTT
TRBV19	11	NA	NA	TRBJ1-5	CASVQNQPQHF	TGTGCCAGTGTACAAAATCAGCCCCAGCATTTT
TRBV5-1	15	once	NA	TRBJ2-7	CASSLVQGSSYEQYF	TGCGCCAGCAGCTTGGTACAGGGAAGCTCCTACGAGCAGTACTTC
TRBV5-1	13	once	TRBD1	TRBJ1-1	CASSKTGTDEAFF	TGCGCCAGCAGCAAGACAGGGACCGATGAAGCTTTCTTT
TRBV4-2	15	NA	NA	TRBJ1-2	CASSQDWGVKDGYTF	TGTGCCAGCAGCCAAGACTGGGGGGTAAAGGATGGCTACACCTTC
TRBV15	12	few	NA	TRBJ2-7	CATSDLENEQYF	TGTGCCACCAGCGACCTGGAGAACGAGCAGTACTTC
TRBV28	14	few	TRBD2	TRBJ2-7	CASTSLAGAVEQYF	TGTGCCAGCACCTCACTAGCGGGGGCCGTGGAGCAGTACTTC
TRBV27	14	NA	TRBD1	TRBJ2-7	CASSLRTGGLEQYF	TGTGCCAGCAGTTTACGGACAGGGGGCCTCGAGCAGTACTTC
TRBV2	19	NA	NA	TRBJ2-1	CASTQDGSPPSPSYNEQFF	TGTGCCAGCACCCAAGACGGGAGTCCTCCTTCTCCTTCTTACAATGAGCAGTTCTTC
TRBV5-1	16	once	NA	TRBJ2-1	CASSLEAGVRYNEQFF	TGCGCCAGCAGCTTGGAGGCAGGGGTGCGCTACAATGAGCAGTTCTTC
TRBV9	15	NA	NA	TRBJ1-1	CASSVDGGRNTEAFF	TGTGCCAGCAGCGTAGACGGGGGGCGGAACACTGAAGCTTTCTTT
TRBV9	18	NA	TRBD1	TRBJ2-6	CASSGHGDSPSGANVLTF	TGTGCCAGCAGCGGACACGGGGACAGTCCCTCTGGGGCCAACGTCCTGACTTTC